A selection of T cell receptor beta chains follows, all from one sample in a study of T cell responses to AZD1222 COVID-19 vaccine. TCRdb's copy holds only in-frame clones and misses some; the assay was immunoSEQ multiplex PCR. The table has 70,000 to 100,000 clones, around nine tenths seen once. The starting material was peripheral blood, obtained 28 days after the second AZD1222 dose. The receptors stem from an adult who received the AZD1222 COVID-19 vaccine. The CDR3 runs from the conserved cysteine through the conserved F or W. The order of the fields is J gene, D gene, clone size, V gene, CDR3 protein, CDR3 DNA. The D gene is left open where the match is weak. The size of a clone is reported for some rows only, either as once, few or many, or as a class for expanded clones.

J: TRBJ1-1
D: -
size: -
V: TRBV10-3
CDR3: CAMRGTNTEAFF
DNA: TGTGCCATGCGGGGAACAAACACTGAAGCTTTCTTT

J: TRBJ2-2
D: -
size: -
V: TRBV6-1
CDR3: CASSEKRTGWFAGELFF
DNA: TGTGCCAGCAGTGAAAAGAGAACAGGGTGGTTTGCCGGGGAGCTGTTTTTT

J: TRBJ1-5
D: -
size: -
V: TRBV6-2/TRBV6-3
CDR3: CASSWGGSNQPQHF
DNA: TGTGCCAGCAGTTGGGGGGGTAGCAATCAGCCCCAGCATTTT

J: TRBJ1-4
D: -
size: -
V: TRBV5-5
CDR3: CASSLESSANEKLFF
DNA: TGTGCCAGCAGCTTGGAGTCCTCAGCTAATGAAAAACTGTTTTTT

J: TRBJ2-2
D: TRBD1
size: -
V: TRBV5-1
CDR3: CASSLEGQPNTGELFF
DNA: TGCGCCAGCAGCTTGGAGGGACAGCCGAACACCGGGGAGCTGTTTTTT

J: TRBJ1-3
D: TRBD1
size: -
V: TRBV30
CDR3: CAWGKTGVGNTIYF
DNA: TGTGCCTGGGGGAAGACAGGGGTCGGAAACACCATATATTTT

J: TRBJ1-1
D: -
size: -
V: TRBV5-4
CDR3: CASSYRDLNTEAFF
DNA: TGTGCCAGCAGCTACAGGGACCTGAACACTGAAGCTTTCTTT

J: TRBJ2-3
D: -
size: -
V: TRBV10-2
CDR3: CASSDPDGIYTDTQYF
DNA: TGCGCCAGCAGTGACCCTGATGGAATCTACACAGATACGCAGTATTTT

J: TRBJ1-4
D: -
size: -
V: TRBV7-9
CDR3: CASSPPPGATNEKLFF
DNA: TGTGCCAGCAGCCCCCCCCCGGGAGCAACTAATGAAAAACTGTTTTTT

J: TRBJ1-2
D: -
size: -
V: TRBV30
CDR3: CAWTLGAGYGYTF
DNA: TGTGCCTGGACCCTGGGGGCCGGCTATGGCTACACCTTC

J: TRBJ2-5
D: TRBD1
size: -
V: TRBV29-1
CDR3: CSVEVDRKGTQYF
DNA: TGCAGCGTTGAAGTGGACAGGAAGGGGACCCAGTACTTC

J: TRBJ2-2
D: TRBD1
size: -
V: TRBV7-6
CDR3: CASSPTTGVTTGELFF
DNA: TGTGCCAGCAGCCCAACAACAGGGGTGACGACCGGGGAGCTGTTTTTT

J: TRBJ1-3
D: TRBD1
size: -
V: TRBV15
CDR3: CATSRGREPGQGLTGNTIYF
DNA: TGTGCCACCAGCAGAGGGCGGGAGCCGGGACAGGGACTAACTGGAAACACCATATATTTT

J: TRBJ2-2
D: TRBD1
size: -
V: TRBV7-9
CDR3: CASSDIGQGNTGELFF
DNA: TGTGCCAGCAGCGACATAGGACAGGGGAACACCGGGGAGCTGTTTTTT

J: TRBJ1-5
D: -
size: -
V: TRBV10-3
CDR3: CAISESGGSNQPQHF
DNA: TGTGCCATCAGTGAGTCAGGGGGAAGCAATCAGCCCCAGCATTTT

J: TRBJ2-1
D: TRBD1
size: -
V: TRBV11-2
CDR3: CASRHRGQSSYNEQFF
DNA: TGTGCCAGCAGGCACAGGGGCCAGAGCTCCTACAATGAGCAGTTCTTC

J: TRBJ2-3
D: -
size: -
V: TRBV30
CDR3: CAWSLGTDTQYF
DNA: TGTGCCTGGAGTTTGGGCACAGATACGCAGTATTTT

J: TRBJ1-5
D: -
size: -
V: TRBV15
CDR3: CATSGAGGGQPQHF
DNA: TGTGCCACCAGCGGAGCGGGGGGCGGACAGCCCCAGCATTTT

J: TRBJ1-2
D: TRBD1
size: -
V: TRBV9
CDR3: CASSKDPTGPRHGYTF
DNA: TGTGCCAGCAGCAAGGACCCGACAGGGCCTCGACATGGCTACACCTTC

J: TRBJ1-4
D: -
size: -
V: TRBV29-1
CDR3: CSALDERRGEKLFF
DNA: TGCAGCGCACTCGATGAGAGGCGAGGTGAAAAACTGTTTTTT

J: TRBJ1-4
D: -
size: -
V: TRBV5-4
CDR3: CASSSVGTNEKLFF
DNA: TGTGCCAGCAGCTCTGTCGGTACTAATGAAAAACTGTTTTTT

J: TRBJ2-3
D: TRBD1
size: -
V: TRBV14
CDR3: CASSQVGTASTDTQYF
DNA: TGTGCCAGCAGCCAAGTCGGGACAGCTAGCACAGATACGCAGTATTTT

J: TRBJ1-6
D: -
size: -
V: TRBV14
CDR3: CASSQDAGPYSPLHF
DNA: TGTGCCAGCAGCCAAGATGCAGGGCCCTATTCACCCCTCCACTTT

J: TRBJ1-1
D: -
size: once
V: TRBV5-1
CDR3: CASRGGTGNTEAFF
DNA: TGCGCCAGCAGGGGTGGGACGGGAAACACTGAAGCTTTCTTT

J: TRBJ1-1
D: -
size: -
V: TRBV7-9
CDR3: CASSPQGNTEAFF
DNA: TGTGCCAGCAGCCCACAGGGGAACACTGAAGCTTTCTTT

J: TRBJ2-7
D: -
size: -
V: TRBV5-6
CDR3: CASSATDGREQYF
DNA: TGTGCCAGCAGCGCCACGGACGGTCGAGAGCAGTACTTC

J: TRBJ1-2
D: -
size: -
V: TRBV19
CDR3: CASSIEQGGSYGYTF
DNA: TGTGCCAGTAGTATCGAACAGGGAGGGAGCTATGGCTACACCTTC

J: TRBJ1-2
D: TRBD1
size: -
V: TRBV30
CDR3: CAWISPSPQTGGWGYTF
DNA: TGTGCCTGGATTTCTCCTAGCCCCCAAACAGGGGGCTGGGGCTACACCTTC

J: TRBJ1-3
D: -
size: -
V: TRBV27
CDR3: CASSLRGTNSGNTIYF
DNA: TGTGCCAGCAGTTTACGGGGTACTAACTCTGGAAACACCATATATTTT

J: TRBJ1-1
D: TRBD1
size: once
V: TRBV5-1
CDR3: CASSFGQAMGEAFF
DNA: TGCGCCAGCAGCTTCGGACAGGCGATGGGGGAAGCTTTCTTT

J: TRBJ1-1
D: -
size: -
V: TRBV14
CDR3: CASSQEGSLEAFF
DNA: TGTGCCAGCAGCCAAGAGGGCAGCCTTGAAGCTTTCTTT

J: TRBJ1-4
D: -
size: -
V: TRBV6-5
CDR3: CASSSLGSINEKLFF
DNA: TGTGCCAGCAGTTCCCTCGGGTCCATAAATGAAAAACTGTTTTTT

J: TRBJ1-2
D: -
size: few
V: TRBV2
CDR3: CASRPASNYGYTF
DNA: TGTGCCAGCAGACCGGCTAGTAACTATGGCTACACCTTC

J: TRBJ2-3
D: TRBD1
size: -
V: TRBV7-3
CDR3: CASSPWTGGSTDTQYF
DNA: TGTGCCAGCAGCCCTTGGACAGGAGGAAGCACAGATACGCAGTATTTT

J: TRBJ1-1
D: -
size: -
V: TRBV15
CDR3: CATSRDQRFVEAFF
DNA: TGTGCCACCAGCAGAGATCAAAGGTTTGTTGAAGCTTTCTTT

J: TRBJ2-7
D: TRBD1
size: -
V: TRBV28
CDR3: CASSLFGQGGAYEQYF
DNA: TGTGCCAGCAGTTTATTCGGACAGGGGGGGGCCTACGAGCAGTACTTC

J: TRBJ1-6
D: -
size: -
V: TRBV5-5
CDR3: CASSLWGVDSPLHF
DNA: TGTGCCAGCAGCTTGTGGGGTGTGGATTCACCCCTCCACTTT

J: TRBJ2-1
D: -
size: -
V: TRBV6-5
CDR3: CASSYRSYNEQFF
DNA: TGTGCCAGCAGTTATCGTTCCTACAATGAGCAGTTCTTC

J: TRBJ1-3
D: -
size: -
V: TRBV25-1
CDR3: CASSGRLSGNTIYF
DNA: TGTGCCAGCAGTGGGAGGCTCTCTGGAAACACCATATATTTT

J: TRBJ1-5
D: TRBD1
size: once
V: TRBV2
CDR3: CASSPLPGQNQPQHF
DNA: TGTGCCAGCAGCCCTCTTCCGGGACAGAATCAGCCCCAGCATTTT

J: TRBJ1-6
D: -
size: -
V: TRBV14
CDR3: CASSRAVFSYNSPLHF
DNA: TGTGCCAGCAGCCGGGCAGTCTTCTCCTATAATTCACCCCTCCACTTT

J: TRBJ2-1
D: TRBD1
size: -
V: TRBV27
CDR3: CASSFSGTGGEQFF
DNA: TGTGCCAGCAGTTTCTCCGGGACAGGGGGTGAGCAGTTCTTC

J: TRBJ2-7
D: TRBD2
size: -
V: TRBV6-1
CDR3: CASSESSLAGYEEQYF
DNA: TGTGCCAGCAGTGAATCTTCCCTAGCGGGGTACGAAGAGCAGTACTTC

J: TRBJ2-3
D: TRBD2
size: -
V: TRBV19
CDR3: CASTLGGGTTDTQYF
DNA: TGTGCCAGTACGTTGGGCGGGGGGACCACAGATACGCAGTATTTT

J: TRBJ1-2
D: TRBD1
size: once
V: TRBV18
CDR3: CASSPGTGSNYGYTF
DNA: TGTGCCAGCTCACCAGGGACAGGTTCCAACTATGGCTACACCTTC

J: TRBJ1-1
D: -
size: -
V: TRBV6-5
CDR3: CASSYEGLVNTEAFF
DNA: TGTGCCAGCAGTTACGAGGGACTTGTGAACACTGAAGCTTTCTTT

J: TRBJ2-2
D: -
size: -
V: TRBV2
CDR3: CASSQEGTGELFF
DNA: TGTGCCAGCAGTCAAGAGGGGACCGGGGAGCTGTTTTTT

J: TRBJ2-4
D: -
size: -
V: TRBV28
CDR3: CASSLENIQYF
DNA: TGTGCCAGCAGTTTAGAGAACATTCAGTACTTC

J: TRBJ2-1
D: -
size: -
V: TRBV10-2
CDR3: CASSESPRVAQFF
DNA: TGCGCCAGCAGTGAGTCGCCCCGAGTGGCGCAGTTCTTC

J: TRBJ1-1
D: -
size: -
V: TRBV11-3
CDR3: CASSSRDYSEAFF
DNA: TGTGCCAGCAGCTCGCGGGACTATTCTGAAGCTTTCTTT

J: TRBJ2-3
D: TRBD2
size: -
V: TRBV4-1
CDR3: CASSLRLAATDTQYF
DNA: TGCGCCAGCAGCTTAAGGCTAGCGGCCACAGATACGCAGTATTTT

J: TRBJ1-2
D: -
size: -
V: TRBV7-8
CDR3: CASSLAEQAYGYTF
DNA: TGTGCCAGCAGCTTAGCGGAACAGGCCTATGGCTACACCTTC

J: TRBJ2-1
D: TRBD2
size: -
V: TRBV11-1
CDR3: CASSSLAGPYNEQFF
DNA: TGTGCCAGCAGCTCCCTAGCGGGGCCCTACAATGAGCAGTTCTTC

J: TRBJ1-1
D: -
size: -
V: TRBV7-9
CDR3: CASSLDYRRSEAFF
DNA: TGTGCCAGCAGCTTGGATTATAGACGTTCTGAAGCTTTCTTT

J: TRBJ1-2
D: -
size: -
V: TRBV7-8
CDR3: CASSLVPGTSRGYTF
DNA: TGTGCCAGCAGCTTAGTTCCAGGGACGTCGCGGGGCTACACCTTC